The entry below describes one TCR beta chain. This clone has just a few counts. No antigen is known for it. One base away there is no much larger clone; base qualities are not given. CDR1 and CDR2 are read off the germline V gene as SGHVS and FNYEAQ. Relative to germline, V is missing 5 bases and J is missing 6 bases, with 11 bases of the junction outside any gene match. The CDR3 sequence holds 15 residues, the cysteine and phenylalanine included. Only the CDR3 DNA is retained, 45 bases long and in frame from the first base. Each donor gave one peripheral blood draw, averaging approximately 110 mL, which was collected into heparinised tubes. A BD FACSAria II and a panel including CD45RO, CCR7, CD25, CD127, CD95 and CD27 were used to sort naive, central memory, regulatory and stem cell-like memory CD4+ T cells. All sorted populations exceeded 95% purity. PBMCs were isolated right away by Lymphoprep density gradient centrifugation and were stained directly, without culture. So that batch effects would be minimized, each experiment stained and sorted samples in pairs, pairing one healthy donor with one patient.

The record originates from a study of beta chain features in type 1 diabetes (dated by TCRdb to 2016 to 2019). Broadly, across the study: Patients and healthy donors did not differ in mean age, gender distribution, total cell number or subset yield. Regulatory and stem cell-like memory subsets were isolated from only 8 patients and about eight healthy donors, whereas naive and central memory subsets came from all 30 or so donors. The study compared TCRB repertoires of sorted circulating CD4+ T cell subsets between recently diagnosed type 1 diabetes patients and matched healthy donors. A total of 107,917,701 sorted cells were examined across all samples, and a strong correlation was observed between cell number per subset and RNA yield.

The entire amount of isolated RNA was reverse transcribed using the High Capacity cDNA Reverse Transcription Kit, so the sequenced TCRB transcripts were expressed ones. Deep immunoSEQ sequencing was performed on naive, central memory and regulatory T cell samples, with an average of roughly 4 million total reads per sample. After sorted cells were lysed in RLT buffer, RNA was extracted with DNase-treated RNeasy Micro or Mini kits, with the choice depending on cell number. To prevent cross-contamination, every cell subset was processed on its own, while patient and healthy donor samples were processed together. The immunoSEQ multiplex PCR was used to amplify TCRB sequences from cDNA, yielding 87-bp fragments that span the CDR3 region. Amplicons were sequenced on the Illumina HiSeq platform. As for how the authors treated the data: Synthetic template baselines were used to correct PCR bias computationally, reads within Hamming distance 2 were collapsed together, and singletons that could not be merged were discarded. Reads were aligned against IMGT so that V, D and J genes, CDR3 length and insertions or deletions at six rearrangement sites could be assigned. Within each subset, clonotype counts were normalized to sorted cell number, after which true diversity and Gini coefficients were computed with the tcR R package. The overlap coefficient, calculated on TCRB nucleotide sequences, was used to measure repertoire sharing. Out-of-frame TCRB sequences from naive cells were analyzed to stand in for the pre-selection repertoire. What TCRdb holds here is the immuneACCESS table cut down to in-frame rearrangements. Part of the clones is not present; checked against another copy, under half of the missing clones reflect an unresolved V gene, and the others are unexplained. The V and J calls and clone size were taken over from that table, and D and trimming were inferred from the DNA. Present in this sample are 350,000 to 450,000 clones, about 14% of which were seen just once. The top ten clonotypes cover more than 0.015% of the sample.

Broader findings and caveats from the paper: At VDJ recombination sites, type 1 diabetes patients had fewer insertions and more deleted nucleotides, which implies abnormalities in thymic rearrangement. Because small numbers of individuals were included in the HLA sub-analyses, any influence of HLA type on TCRB rearrangement was left unresolved. Shorter templates might be favored by PCR, yet because patient and control samples were amplified and corrected together, any such skew would affect both groups equally. Because cDNA was sequenced instead of genomic DNA, activated cells with high expression could be over-represented, although the groups did not differ in activation or CD3 levels. The naive, central memory and regulatory TCRB repertoires appeared to resemble one another more closely among patients than among healthy donors. In all four CD4+ subsets, TCRB CDR3 length was moderately but significantly shorter in type 1 diabetes patients.

The rearrangement joined TRBV7-6 to TRBJ1-1, with 8 bases aligning to TRBD1. The TCR was taken from a woman between 18 and 29 years old in good health. Material: naive CD4+ T cells from blood. In light of the paper, this sample's cell subset or site label describes: true naive CD4+ T cells. The DNA reads as follows: TGTGCCAGCAGCGAGTCCGGACAGGGACTTGCTGAAGCTTTCTTT. The resulting protein is CASSESGQGLAEAFF.